This T cell receptor beta chain stems from a study of a mutant IDH1 vaccine in newly diagnosed glioma. For the study at large: Vaccine dosing followed radiotherapy by 4-6 weeks, or accompanied temozolomide cycles.

Time point indicated: week 35, safety follow-up. Vaccination used 300 ug of mutant IDH1 20-mer peptide per dose, with topical imiquimod. Vaccinations, eight in total, occurred in weeks 1, 3, 5, 7, 11, 15, 19, 23. Some clones are missing from TCRdb's copy, which holds only in-frame ones; the method was immunoSEQ multiplex PCR. This table holds around 57,000 clones, approximately 81% found once. Details on this clone: Its cognate antigen is unknown.

CDR1 is LNHNV, CDR2 YYDKDF, per germline (reference sequence). The V end lost 0 bases, the J end lost 0 bases, and 18 bases lay between the germline ends. The CDR3 covers 20 residues. V and J are TRBV15 and TRBJ1-6, with D uncertain. The TCR comes from a young man with glioma. Sequenced here: PBMCs, sampled from a glioma patient whose treatment included an IDH1 peptide vaccine. The CDR3 sequence is CATSRDVVGLKSSYNSPLHF. The CDR3 DNA follows: TGTGCCACCAGCAGAGATGTCGTGGGCCTCAAGAGCTCCTATAATTCACCCCTCCACTTT.